This is a list of T cell receptor beta chains from one sample in a study of cytomegalovirus exposure and HLA in healthy donors. Only in-frame clones appear in the TCRdb table, and some are missing; sequencing was by immunoSEQ multiplex PCR. The table lists about 130,000 clones, around 75% of them singletons. Specimen: PBMCs. Receptors were obtained from a man aged 40-49 years in good health and CMV-seronegative. The CDR3 runs from the conserved cysteine through the conserved F or W.

v_call cdr3_aa
TRBV19 CASSIEGTGTEAFF
TRBV19 CASSPGRSRWEDTQYF
TRBV6-5 CASSYSAIQGSQPQHF
TRBV19 CASTTHSQGPTNEKLFF
TRBV2 CASSDQINQPQHF
TRBV7-8 CASSLAPQGRADTQYF
TRBV6-6 CASRVLSPGGETQYF
TRBV2 CASSVMGQGESGYTF
TRBV7-9 CASSFSRDKNQPQHF
TRBV29-1 CSVEDGRSHGNTIYF
TRBV2 CASKHDRGPYEQYF
TRBV19 CASTPDRQTYTF
TRBV11-3 CASSLGGQSYNEQFF
TRBV6-1 CASSEGLDEAFF
TRBV6-6 CASSRQGNQPQHF
TRBV18 CASSPYGQGGAGELFF
TRBV29-1 CSARGAARTQYF
TRBV4-1 CASSPRPAEGTYEQYF
TRBV5-1 CASSPQYRRSNTEAFF
TRBV5-1 CASSLVGGQPQHF
TRBV11-3 CASSLIANSEAFF
TRBV5-1 CASSFRQGSEEKLFF
TRBV28 CASTSRGNQPQHF
TRBV30 CAWSVTDRAHGYTF
TRBV29-1 CSVRPGQGIDEQFF
TRBV6-5 CATTLDSGGGYGYTF